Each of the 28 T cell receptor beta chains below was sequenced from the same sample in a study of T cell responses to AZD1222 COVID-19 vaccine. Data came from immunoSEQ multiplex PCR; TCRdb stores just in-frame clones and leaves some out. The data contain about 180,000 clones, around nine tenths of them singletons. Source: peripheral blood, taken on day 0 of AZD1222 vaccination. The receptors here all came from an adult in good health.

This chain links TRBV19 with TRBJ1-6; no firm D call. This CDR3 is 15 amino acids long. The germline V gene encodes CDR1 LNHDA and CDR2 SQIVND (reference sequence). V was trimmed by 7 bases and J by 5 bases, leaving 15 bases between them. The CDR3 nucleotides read TGTGCCAGTACTTCCCGGGCCTATAATAATTCACCCCTCCACTTT. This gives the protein CASTSRAYNNSPLHF.

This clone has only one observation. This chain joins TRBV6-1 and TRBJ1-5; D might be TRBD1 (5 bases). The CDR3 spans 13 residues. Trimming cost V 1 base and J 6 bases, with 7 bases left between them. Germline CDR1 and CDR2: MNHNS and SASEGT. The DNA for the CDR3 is TGTGCCAGCAGTGAAGGTAGGGGTCAGCCCCAGCATTTT. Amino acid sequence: CASSEGRGQPQHF.

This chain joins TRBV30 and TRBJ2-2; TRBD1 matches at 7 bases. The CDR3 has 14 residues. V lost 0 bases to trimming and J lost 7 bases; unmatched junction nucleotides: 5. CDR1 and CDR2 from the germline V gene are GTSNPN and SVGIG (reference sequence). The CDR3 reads CAWSVRGLNGELFF. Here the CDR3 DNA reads TGTGCCTGGAGTGTGAGGGGGCTTAACGGGGAGCTGTTTTTT. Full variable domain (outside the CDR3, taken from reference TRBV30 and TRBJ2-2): SQTIHQWPATLVQPVGSPLSLECTVEGTSNPNLYWYRQAAGRGLQLLFYSVGIGQISSEVPQNLSASRPQDRQFILSSKKLLLSDSGFYLCAWSVRGLNGELFFGEGSRLTVL.

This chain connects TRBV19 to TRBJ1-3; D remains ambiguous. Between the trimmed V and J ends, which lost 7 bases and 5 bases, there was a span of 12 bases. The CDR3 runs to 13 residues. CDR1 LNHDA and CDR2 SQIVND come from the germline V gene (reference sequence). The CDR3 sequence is CASNAGFRNTIYF. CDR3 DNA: TGTGCCAGTAACGCCGGGTTCCGAAACACCATATATTTT.

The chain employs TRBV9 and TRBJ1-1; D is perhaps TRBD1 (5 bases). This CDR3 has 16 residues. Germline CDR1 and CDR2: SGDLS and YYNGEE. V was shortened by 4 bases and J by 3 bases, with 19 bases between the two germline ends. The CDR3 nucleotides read TGTGCCAGCAGCCCATCGGGGGTAGGATATTACACTGAAGCTTTCTTT. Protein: CASSPSGVGYYTEAFF.

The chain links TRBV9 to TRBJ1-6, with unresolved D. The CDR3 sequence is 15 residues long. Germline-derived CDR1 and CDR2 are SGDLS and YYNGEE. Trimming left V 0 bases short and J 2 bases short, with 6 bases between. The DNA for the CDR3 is TGTGCCAGCAGCGTAGCTGACACCTATAATTCACCCCTCCACTTT. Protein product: CASSVADTYNSPLHF.

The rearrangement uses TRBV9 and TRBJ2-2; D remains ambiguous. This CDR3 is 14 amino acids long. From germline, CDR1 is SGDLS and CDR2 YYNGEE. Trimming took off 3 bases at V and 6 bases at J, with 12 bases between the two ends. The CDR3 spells CASSAVGWSGELFF. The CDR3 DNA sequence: TGTGCCAGCAGCGCCGTGGGGTGGTCCGGGGAGCTGTTTTTT.

The CDR3 bases are TGCAGCGCTGGCTTTCAGGGACCTGTTGAAAAACTGTTTTTT. Its translation: CSAGFQGPVEKLFF. This chain joins TRBV29-1 and TRBJ1-4, with a tentative D call TRBD1 (5 bases). This CDR3 is 14 amino acids long. V gave up 7 bases and J gave up 7 bases, with 19 bases separating them. Germline-derived CDR1 and CDR2 are SQVTM and ANQGSEA.

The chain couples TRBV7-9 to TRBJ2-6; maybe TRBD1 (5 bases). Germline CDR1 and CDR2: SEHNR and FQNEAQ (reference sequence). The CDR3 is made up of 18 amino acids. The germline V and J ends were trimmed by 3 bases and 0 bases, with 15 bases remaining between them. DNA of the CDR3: TGTGCCAGCAGCTTTCTCACAGGAACGCGCTCTGGGGCCAACGTCCTGACTTTC. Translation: CASSFLTGTRSGANVLTF.

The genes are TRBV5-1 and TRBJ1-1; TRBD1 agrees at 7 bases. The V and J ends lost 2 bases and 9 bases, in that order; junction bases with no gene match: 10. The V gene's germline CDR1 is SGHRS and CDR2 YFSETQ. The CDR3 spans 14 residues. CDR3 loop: CASSFTDRPSQAFF. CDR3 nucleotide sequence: TGCGCCAGCAGCTTTACGGACAGGCCGTCGCAAGCTTTCTTT.

In DNA form, the CDR3 reads TGTGCCAGCAACATGGACTCCCGAGGGGAGCAGTACTTC. This encodes CASNMDSRGEQYF. The genes are TRBV7-9 and TRBJ2-7; TRBD2 is a possible D gene (5 bases). This CDR3 spans 13 amino acids. From germline, CDR1 is SEHNR and CDR2 FQNEAQ (reference sequence). Trimming pared 7 bases from V and 7 bases from J, leaving 17 bases between.

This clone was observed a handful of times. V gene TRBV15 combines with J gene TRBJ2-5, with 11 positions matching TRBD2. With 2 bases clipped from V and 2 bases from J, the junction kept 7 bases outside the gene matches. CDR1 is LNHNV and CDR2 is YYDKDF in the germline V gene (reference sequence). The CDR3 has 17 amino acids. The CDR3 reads CATSRPASGGLQETQYF. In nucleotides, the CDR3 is TGTGCCACCAGCAGACCGGCTAGCGGGGGGTTACAAGAGACCCAGTACTTC.

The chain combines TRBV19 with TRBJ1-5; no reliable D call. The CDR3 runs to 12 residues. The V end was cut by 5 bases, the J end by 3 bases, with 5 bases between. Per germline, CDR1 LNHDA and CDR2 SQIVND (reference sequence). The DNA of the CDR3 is TGTGCCAGTAGTGTCACCAATCAGCCCCAGCATTTT. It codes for CASSVTNQPQHF. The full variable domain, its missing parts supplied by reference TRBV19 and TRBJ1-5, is DGGITQSPKYLFRKEGQNVTLSCEQNLNHDAMYWYRQDPGQGLRLIYYSQIVNDFQKGDIAEGYSVSREKKESFPLTVTSAQKNPTAFYLCASSVTNQPQHFGDGTRLSIL.

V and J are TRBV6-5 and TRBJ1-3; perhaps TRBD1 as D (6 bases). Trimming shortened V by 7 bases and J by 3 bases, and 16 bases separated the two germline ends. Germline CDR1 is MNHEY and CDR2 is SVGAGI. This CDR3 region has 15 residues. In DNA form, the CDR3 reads TGTGCCAGCATTCAGCCCGGGGGCCGTGGAAACACCATATATTTT. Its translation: CASIQPGGRGNTIYF.

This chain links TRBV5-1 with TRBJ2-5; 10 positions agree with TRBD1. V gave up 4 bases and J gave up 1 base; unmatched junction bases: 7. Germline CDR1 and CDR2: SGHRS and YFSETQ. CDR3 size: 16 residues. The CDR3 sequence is CASSPGRTGGQETQYF. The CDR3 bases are TGCGCCAGCAGCCCGGGTCGGACAGGGGGCCAAGAGACCCAGTACTTC.

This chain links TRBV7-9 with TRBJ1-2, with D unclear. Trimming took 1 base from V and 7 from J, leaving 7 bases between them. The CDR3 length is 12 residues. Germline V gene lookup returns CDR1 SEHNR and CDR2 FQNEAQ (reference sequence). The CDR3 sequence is CASSLDQSGYTF. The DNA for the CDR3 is TGTGCCAGCAGCTTAGATCAGAGTGGCTACACCTTC.

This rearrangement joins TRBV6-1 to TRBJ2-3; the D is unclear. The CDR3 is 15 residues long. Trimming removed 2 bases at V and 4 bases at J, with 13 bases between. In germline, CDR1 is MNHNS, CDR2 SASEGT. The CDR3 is CASSEPTSGSDTQYF. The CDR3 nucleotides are TGTGCCAGCAGTGAACCGACCTCTGGATCAGATACGCAGTATTTT.

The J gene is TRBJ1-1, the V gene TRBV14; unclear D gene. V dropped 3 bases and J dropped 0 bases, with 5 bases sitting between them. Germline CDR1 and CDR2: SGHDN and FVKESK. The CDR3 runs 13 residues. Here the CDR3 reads CASSQTVNTEAFF. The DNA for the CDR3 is TGTGCCAGCAGCCAGACGGTGAACACTGAAGCTTTCTTT.

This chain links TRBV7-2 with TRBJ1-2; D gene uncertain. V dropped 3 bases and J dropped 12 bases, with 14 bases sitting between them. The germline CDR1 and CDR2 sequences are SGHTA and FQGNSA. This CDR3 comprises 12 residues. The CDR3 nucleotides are TGTGCCAGCAGCTTCAAGCTCAATGGACACACCTTC. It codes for CASSFKLNGHTF. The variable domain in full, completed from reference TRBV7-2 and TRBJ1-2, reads GAGVSQSPSNKVTEKGKDVELRCDPISGHTALYWYRQSLGQGLEFLIYFQGNSAPDKSGLPSDRFSAERTGGSVSTLTIQRTQQEDSAVYLCASSFKLNGHTFGSGTRLTVV.

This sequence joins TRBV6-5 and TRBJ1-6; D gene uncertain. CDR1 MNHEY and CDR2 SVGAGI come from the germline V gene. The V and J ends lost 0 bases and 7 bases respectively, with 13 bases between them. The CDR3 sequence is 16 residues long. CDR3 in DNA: TGTGCCAGCAGTTACTCGGGAGGAGCCCCAAATTCACCCCTCCACTTT. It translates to CASSYSGGAPNSPLHF.

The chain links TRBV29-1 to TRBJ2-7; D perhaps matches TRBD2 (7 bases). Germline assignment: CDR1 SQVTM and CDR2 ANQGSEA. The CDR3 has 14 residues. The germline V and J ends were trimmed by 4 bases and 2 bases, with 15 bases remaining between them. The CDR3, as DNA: TGCAGCGTTGGCACGGCGGGGGCCCCCTACGAGCAGTACTTC. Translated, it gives CSVGTAGAPYEQYF.

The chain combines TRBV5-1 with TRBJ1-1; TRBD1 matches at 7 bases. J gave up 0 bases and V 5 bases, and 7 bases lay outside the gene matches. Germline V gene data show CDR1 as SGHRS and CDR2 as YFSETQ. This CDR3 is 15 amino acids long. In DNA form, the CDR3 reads TGCGCCAGCAGAGAGAGGGACAGCATGAACACTGAAGCTTTCTTT. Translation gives CASRERDSMNTEAFF. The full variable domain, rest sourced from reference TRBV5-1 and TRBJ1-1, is KAGVTQTPRYLIKTRGQQVTLSCSPISGHRSVSWYQQTPGQGLQFLFEYFSETQRNKGNFPGRFSGRQFSNSRSEMNVSTLELGDSALYLCASRERDSMNTEAFFGQGTRLTVV.

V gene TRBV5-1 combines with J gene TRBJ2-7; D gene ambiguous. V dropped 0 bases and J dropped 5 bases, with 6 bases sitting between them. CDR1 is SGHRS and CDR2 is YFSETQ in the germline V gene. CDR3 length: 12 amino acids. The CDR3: CASSLDLNEQYF. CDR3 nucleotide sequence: TGCGCCAGCAGCTTGGATCTAAACGAGCAGTACTTC.

This chain's CDR3 is CASSQDEGYGYTF. Written as DNA, the CDR3 is TGCGCCAGCAGCCAAGATGAAGGCTATGGCTACACCTTC. The genes are TRBV4-3 and TRBJ1-2, with D uncertain. V shed 0 bases and J shed 4 bases, with 6 bases lying between them. CDR1 and CDR2 (germline): LGHNA, YSLEER. This CDR3 has 13 residues.

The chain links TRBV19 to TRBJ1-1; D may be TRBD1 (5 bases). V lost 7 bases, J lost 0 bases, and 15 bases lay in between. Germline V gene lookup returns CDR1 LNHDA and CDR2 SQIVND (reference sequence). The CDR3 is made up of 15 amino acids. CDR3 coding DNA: TGTGCCAGTACCAGAAGGGGAGGGTTGAACACTGAAGCTTTCTTT. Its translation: CASTRRGGLNTEAFF.

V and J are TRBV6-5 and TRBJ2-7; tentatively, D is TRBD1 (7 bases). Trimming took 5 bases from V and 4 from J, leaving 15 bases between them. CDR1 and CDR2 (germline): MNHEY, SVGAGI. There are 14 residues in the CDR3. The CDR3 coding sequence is TGTGCCAGCAGTCCCCGCAGGGGGGTTTACGAGCAGTACTTC. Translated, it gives CASSPRRGVYEQYF.

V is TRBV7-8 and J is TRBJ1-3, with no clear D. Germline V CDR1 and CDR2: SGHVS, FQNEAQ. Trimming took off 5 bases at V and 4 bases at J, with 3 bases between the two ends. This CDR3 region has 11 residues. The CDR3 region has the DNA TGTGCCAGCAGCCGAGGAAACACCATATATTTT. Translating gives CASSRGNTIYF.

CDR3 DNA sequence: TGCGCCAGCAGCTTCGACGCGGGACAGTTGAAGAACATTCAGTACTTC. Its translation: CASSFDAGQLKNIQYF. V usage is TRBV5-1 and J usage is TRBJ2-4; TRBD1 is a possible D gene (7 bases). From germline, CDR1 is SGHRS and CDR2 YFSETQ. This CDR3 comprises 16 residues. V lost 2 bases to trimming and J lost 7 bases, with 19 bases between them.